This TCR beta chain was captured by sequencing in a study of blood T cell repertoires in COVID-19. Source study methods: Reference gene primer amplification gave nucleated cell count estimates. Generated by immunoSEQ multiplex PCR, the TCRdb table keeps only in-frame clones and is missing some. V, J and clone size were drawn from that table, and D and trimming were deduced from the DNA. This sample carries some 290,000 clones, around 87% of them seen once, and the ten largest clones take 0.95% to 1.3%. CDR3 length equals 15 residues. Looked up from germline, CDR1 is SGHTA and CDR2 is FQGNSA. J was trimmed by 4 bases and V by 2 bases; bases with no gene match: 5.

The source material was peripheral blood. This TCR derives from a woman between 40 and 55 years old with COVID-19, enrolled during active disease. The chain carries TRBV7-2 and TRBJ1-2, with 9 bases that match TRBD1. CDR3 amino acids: CASSLQQGAGYGYTF. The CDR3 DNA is TGTGCCAGCAGCTTACAACAGGGGGCTGGCTATGGCTACACCTTC. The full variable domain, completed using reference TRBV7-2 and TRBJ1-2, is GAGVSQSPSNKVTEKGKDVELRCDPISGHTALYWYRQSLGQGLEFLIYFQGNSAPDKSGLPSDRFSAERTGGSVSTLTIQRTQQEDSAVYLCASSLQQGAGYGYTFGSGTRLTVV.